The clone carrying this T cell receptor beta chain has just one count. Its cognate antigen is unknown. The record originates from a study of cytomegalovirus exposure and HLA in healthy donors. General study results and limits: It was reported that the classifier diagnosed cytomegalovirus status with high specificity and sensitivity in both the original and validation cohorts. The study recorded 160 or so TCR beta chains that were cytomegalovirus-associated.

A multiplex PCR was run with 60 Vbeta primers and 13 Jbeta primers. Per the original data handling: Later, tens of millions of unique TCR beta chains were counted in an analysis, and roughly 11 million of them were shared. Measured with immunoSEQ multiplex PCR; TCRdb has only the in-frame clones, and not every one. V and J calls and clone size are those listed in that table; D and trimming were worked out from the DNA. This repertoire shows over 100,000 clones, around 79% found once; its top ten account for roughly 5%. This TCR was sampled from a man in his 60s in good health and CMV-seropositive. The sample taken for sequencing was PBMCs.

In DNA form, the CDR3 reads TGTGCCAGCTCACCCGGCGGGCAGGGGCCAGGGCCCTTTGGCTACACCTTC. This translates into CASSPGGQGPGPFGYTF. The chain combines TRBV18 with TRBJ1-2; weak D call: TRBD1 (6 bases). Germline V gene lookup returns CDR1 KGHSH and CDR2 LQKENI. This CDR3 contains 17 residues. V lost 3 bases and J lost 7, with 24 bases in between.